This TCR beta chain was profiled in a study of T-cell reconstitution after alpha-beta-depleted transplantation in children. Study observations and caveats: Where alpha-beta T cells came from about two months after transplant was reportedly several hundred expanded graft clones. Some patients showed high day-60 TCRbeta diversity, which derived from surviving recipient T cells and thymic progenitors. T-cell counts and diversity at one year following transplant were attributed mainly to newly produced T cells.

The germline CDR1 and CDR2 sequences are SGHRS and YFSETQ. J was trimmed by 1 base and V by 5 bases; bases with no gene match: 5. This CDR3 is built from 16 residues. A remark on this clonotype: The antigen is unknown.

TCRbeta library preparation incorporated unique molecular identifiers. TCRdb re-derived calls from the PCR reads in MiXCR, one entry per CDR3 protein. The sample lists roughly 670,000 distinct CDR3 sequences, over 10% occurring once. The clonotype was recovered from a girl aged 2 to 10 with congenital amegakaryocytic thrombocytopenia, due to receive a stem cell transplant. The input for sequencing was PBMCs, taken before TCRalphabeta/CD19-depleted stem cell transplant. The chain carries TRBV5-1 and TRBJ2-2; 10 bases fit TRBD2. The CDR3: CASSLGLARNTGELFF. The CDR3 DNA follows: TGCGCCAGCAGTCTGGGACTAGCGAGGAACACCGGGGAGCTGTTTTTT.